This TCR beta chain emerged from a study of regulatory T cells in long-lasting Graves disease. This clonotype was counted ten times or more. The target antigen is unknown. Germline-derived CDR1 and CDR2 are SEHNR and FQNEAQ (reference sequence). The CDR3 extends over 15 amino acids. V shed 4 bases and J 6 bases; nucleotides not matched to a gene: 9. Whole-study results and caveats: Compared with new cases, persistent Graves' patients showed reduced TCR diversity.

Construction of the TCR beta libraries employed iRepertoire HTBI primers in conjunction with Arm-PCR of CDR3 regions. TCRdb analysed the multiplex PCR reads with MiXCR anew, one entry per CDR3 protein. Among roughly 700,000 distinct CDR3 sequences listed, about 32% were seen once. Time point denoted: persistent/refractory GD, antithyroid drugs over 5 years with positive TRAb. Preparation of the TCR library used RNA extracted from PBMCs. Criteria from the American Thyroid Association guidelines were applied to diagnose Graves' disease. The sample here was peripheral blood mononuclear cells (PBMCs), taken when the disease was refractory, from a patient treated with antithyroid drugs. This sequence joins TRBV7-9 and TRBJ2-7, with 10 bases aligning to TRBD2. This receptor was taken from a female donor with Graves disease. For the CDR3, the DNA is TGTGCCAGCAGCTGGCACTCTAGCGGGAGAGTCGAGCAGTACTTC. Translation: CASSWHSSGRVEQYF.